These 3 T cell receptor beta chains were sequenced from one sample in a study of sequential checkpoint blockade in melanoma. Sample treatment: randomized to nivolumab then ipilimumab (arm A) or the reverse (arm B). Some clones are missing from TCRdb's copy, which holds only in-frame ones; the method was immunoSEQ multiplex PCR. The sample has under 40,000 clones, around nine tenths seen once; the top ten hold around an eighth. The sample consisted of CD8+ T cells sorted from blood (inferred from file names), taken from a patient given nivolumab and ipilimumab in sequence. These receptors were collected from a human donor with melanoma.

V usage is TRBV5-3 and J usage is TRBJ2-2; 10 bases align to TRBD2. TRBV5-3 belongs to the ORF category, with a function that is uncertain. Trimming took 3 bases from V and 1 from J; bases not matched to a gene: 3. The CDR3 has 16 amino acids. The CDR3 reads CARSSGLAENTGELFF. For the CDR3, the DNA is TGTGCCAGAAGCTCAGGACTAGCGGAGAACACCGGGGAGCTGTTTTTT.

The rearrangement uses TRBV6-1 and TRBJ2-5; 7 positions agree with TRBD1. The CDR3 is 16 amino acids. Trimming removed 6 bases from V and 10 bases from J; junction bases left unmatched: 20. Per the germline V gene, CDR1 is MNHNS and CDR2 is SASEGT. The CDR3 region has the DNA TGTGCCAGCAGCGAATGGGGGACAGAGCTGGGGATGGGCCAGTACTTC. This encodes CASSEWGTELGMGQYF.

The chain couples TRBV12-5 to TRBJ2-3, with 9 positions matching TRBD1. The CDR3 contains 15 residues. V shed 1 base, J shed 6 bases, and the junction held 5 bases outside the gene matches. Germline values: CDR1 LGHNT, CDR2 FRNRAP. CDR3 sequence reads: CASGLATGGYDTQYF. The CDR3 region has the DNA TGTGCTAGTGGTTTGGCGACAGGGGGGTACGATACGCAGTATTTT.